The rows below give T cell receptor beta chains drawn from one sample of a study of response to subunit inactivated influenza vaccine. TCRdb reprocessed the RT-PCR reads with MiXCR, giving one entry per CDR3 protein. This table holds about 520,000 distinct CDR3 sequences, 25% found once. The specimen comprised CD4+ T cells sorted from PBMCs, sampled more than 4 days after vaccination. These receptors all stem from a man aged 50 or older who received an inactivated influenza vaccine. The CDR3 runs from the conserved cysteine through the conserved F or W. Fields, in order: CDR3 protein, CDR3 DNA, D gene, V gene, clone size, J gene. The D gene is left open where the match is weak. Only some rows state a clone size, as once, few, many or a class for expanded clones.

CDR3aa: CASRQGYHQPQHF
CDR3nt: TGTGCCAGCAGGCAGGGCTACCATCAGCCCCAGCATTTT
d_gene: .
v_gene: TRBV28
abundance: few
j_gene: TRBJ1-5

CDR3aa: CASSYSVNNQPQHF
CDR3nt: TGTGCCAGCAGTTACTCGGTAAACAATCAGCCCCAGCATTTT
d_gene: .
v_gene: TRBV6-2/TRBV6-3
abundance: .
j_gene: TRBJ1-5

CDR3aa: CASSLSGTGANQPQHF
CDR3nt: TGTGCCAGCAGTCTTTCTGGGACAGGAGCCAATCAGCCCCAGCATTTT
d_gene: TRBD1
v_gene: TRBV6-1
abundance: .
j_gene: TRBJ1-5

CDR3aa: CASSTDRYGYTF
CDR3nt: TGTGCCAGCAGTACAGACCGCTATGGCTACACCTTC
d_gene: .
v_gene: TRBV12-3/TRBV12-4
abundance: few
j_gene: TRBJ1-2

CDR3aa: CASSSGQWGTQYF
CDR3nt: TGTGCCAGCAGCTCGGGACAGTGGGGGACCCAGTACTTC
d_gene: TRBD1
v_gene: TRBV7-2
abundance: once
j_gene: TRBJ2-5

CDR3aa: CASSPLGSLNYEQYF
CDR3nt: TGTGCCAGCAGCCCTCTAGGAAGTCTTAACTACGAGCAGTACTTC
d_gene: .
v_gene: TRBV11-2
abundance: few
j_gene: TRBJ2-7

CDR3aa: CASSLKSREETQYF
CDR3nt: TGTGCCAGCAGTTTAAAGAGCAGGGAAGAGACCCAGTACTTC
d_gene: .
v_gene: TRBV12-3/TRBV12-4
abundance: few
j_gene: TRBJ2-5

CDR3aa: CSAKDKSSYEQYF
CDR3nt: TGCAGTGCTAAGGACAAGTCATCCTACGAGCAGTACTTC
d_gene: .
v_gene: TRBV20-1
abundance: .
j_gene: TRBJ2-7

CDR3aa: CASSLSLAADTQYF
CDR3nt: TGTGCCAGCAGCTTGTCGCTAGCCGCAGATACGCAGTATTTT
d_gene: .
v_gene: TRBV5-5
abundance: .
j_gene: TRBJ2-3

CDR3aa: CASSIGAVAIYNEQFF
CDR3nt: TGTGCCAGTAGTATTGGGGCGGTGGCGATTTACAATGAGCAGTTCTTC
d_gene: .
v_gene: TRBV19
abundance: .
j_gene: TRBJ2-1

CDR3aa: CASSFRAGPLGEQFF
CDR3nt: TGTGCCAGCAGTTTCAGGGCGGGACCCCTCGGTGAGCAGTTCTTC
d_gene: .
v_gene: TRBV12-3/TRBV12-4
abundance: few
j_gene: TRBJ2-1

CDR3aa: CASAEGSSGKTQYF
CDR3nt: TGTGCCAGCGCGGAGGGATCGAGCGGAAAGACCCAGTACTTC
d_gene: .
v_gene: TRBV6-1
abundance: few
j_gene: TRBJ2-5

CDR3aa: CASRGSGGASYEQYF
CDR3nt: TGTGCCAGCAGGGGCAGCGGGGGGGCGTCCTACGAGCAGTACTTC
d_gene: TRBD2
v_gene: TRBV7-2
abundance: many
j_gene: TRBJ2-7

CDR3aa: CSARDISGELFF
CDR3nt: TGCAGTGCTAGAGATATTTCCGGGGAGCTGTTTTTT
d_gene: .
v_gene: TRBV20-1
abundance: .
j_gene: TRBJ2-2

CDR3aa: CASSLQPSSTDTQYF
CDR3nt: TGTGCCAGCAGCTTGCAGCCATCTAGCACAGATACGCAGTATTTT
d_gene: .
v_gene: TRBV7-2
abundance: .
j_gene: TRBJ2-3

CDR3aa: CASSEFGTGASHEQYF
CDR3nt: TGTGCCAGCAGTGAATTTGGGACAGGGGCGTCCCACGAGCAGTACTTC
d_gene: TRBD1
v_gene: TRBV25-1
abundance: few
j_gene: TRBJ2-7

CDR3aa: CASASGGGQTNYGYTF
CDR3nt: TGTGCCAGCGCTTCCGGGGGGGGGCAAACGAACTATGGCTACACCTTC
d_gene: .
v_gene: TRBV28
abundance: few
j_gene: TRBJ1-2

CDR3aa: CASSLDPTLYGYTF
CDR3nt: TGCGCCAGCAGCTTGGACCCAACGCTCTATGGCTACACCTTC
d_gene: .
v_gene: TRBV5-1
abundance: few
j_gene: TRBJ1-2

CDR3aa: CSVEPRWGGYEQFF
CDR3nt: TGCAGCGTTGAGCCCCGCTGGGGAGGGTATGAGCAGTTCTTC
d_gene: TRBD2
v_gene: TRBV29-1
abundance: .
j_gene: TRBJ2-1

CDR3aa: CASRSLGEYEQYF
CDR3nt: TGTGCCAGCAGAAGCCTCGGCGAGTACGAGCAGTACTTC
d_gene: .
v_gene: TRBV12-3/TRBV12-4
abundance: .
j_gene: TRBJ2-7

CDR3aa: CASSWGDRGTQETQYF
CDR3nt: TGTGCCAGCAGCTGGGGCGACAGGGGAACGCAAGAGACCCAGTACTTC
d_gene: TRBD1
v_gene: TRBV5-5
abundance: .
j_gene: TRBJ2-5

CDR3aa: CASSQATRDQPQHF
CDR3nt: TGTGCCAGCAGCCAAGCCACGAGAGATCAGCCCCAGCATTTT
d_gene: .
v_gene: TRBV3-1
abundance: few
j_gene: TRBJ1-5

CDR3aa: CAVALAGLNEQFF
CDR3nt: TGTGCGGTGGCCCTAGCGGGGCTCAATGAGCAGTTCTTC
d_gene: TRBD2
v_gene: TRBV7-9
abundance: .
j_gene: TRBJ2-1

CDR3aa: CASREGIYEQYF
CDR3nt: TGTGCCAGCAGAGAGGGGATCTACGAGCAGTACTTC
d_gene: .
v_gene: TRBV6-6
abundance: few
j_gene: TRBJ2-7

CDR3aa: CASSQMTLTHEQYF
CDR3nt: TGCGCCAGCAGCCAGATGACTTTGACCCACGAGCAGTACTTC
d_gene: .
v_gene: TRBV5-1
abundance: few
j_gene: TRBJ2-7

CDR3aa: CATSGIGSGSLYNEQFF
CDR3nt: TGTGCCACCAGTGGAATCGGTAGCGGGAGTTTGTACAATGAGCAGTTCTTC
d_gene: TRBD2
v_gene: TRBV24-1
abundance: many
j_gene: TRBJ2-1

CDR3aa: CAIKIGYGGYGYTF
CDR3nt: TGTGCCATCAAGATAGGTTACGGAGGCTATGGCTACACCTTC
d_gene: .
v_gene: TRBV6-4
abundance: once
j_gene: TRBJ1-2

CDR3aa: CASGSGTGGTSTDTQYF
CDR3nt: TGTGCCAGCGGGAGCGGGACCGGGGGGACTAGCACAGATACGCAGTATTTT
d_gene: TRBD2
v_gene: TRBV4-2
abundance: .
j_gene: TRBJ2-3

CDR3aa: CASSQERVGAKTPYEQYF
CDR3nt: TGTGCCAGCAGCCAAGAAAGGGTCGGAGCCAAAACACCCTACGAGCAGTACTTC
d_gene: .
v_gene: TRBV14
abundance: few
j_gene: TRBJ2-7

CDR3aa: CASSLVGRGTYEQYF
CDR3nt: TGTGCCAGCAGCTTAGTTGGCAGGGGAACCTACGAGCAGTACTTC
d_gene: .
v_gene: TRBV11-2
abundance: few
j_gene: TRBJ2-7

CDR3aa: CAISGTGGPQETQYF
CDR3nt: TGTGCCATCAGTGGGACAGGGGGGCCTCAAGAGACCCAGTACTTC
d_gene: TRBD1
v_gene: TRBV10-3
abundance: .
j_gene: TRBJ2-5

CDR3aa: CASSLYYGGETQYF
CDR3nt: TGTGCCAGCAGTTTATATTATGGGGGGGAGACCCAGTACTTC
d_gene: .
v_gene: TRBV28
abundance: .
j_gene: TRBJ2-5

CDR3aa: CASSRKSGEETQYF
CDR3nt: TGCGCCAGCAGCCGGAAAAGCGGGGAAGAGACCCAGTACTTC
d_gene: TRBD2
v_gene: TRBV4-1
abundance: few
j_gene: TRBJ2-5

CDR3aa: CASSERGNQETQYF
CDR3nt: TGTGCCAGCAGTGAAAGGGGGAACCAAGAGACCCAGTACTTC
d_gene: .
v_gene: TRBV2
abundance: .
j_gene: TRBJ2-5

CDR3aa: CASSDTGRANGELFF
CDR3nt: TGTGCCAGCAGCGATACGGGGCGCGCGAACGGGGAGCTGTTTTTT
d_gene: .
v_gene: TRBV4-2
abundance: .
j_gene: TRBJ2-2

CDR3aa: CASSPRTSGRLRTDTQYF
CDR3nt: TGTGCCAGCAGCCCGCGGACTAGCGGGAGGTTGAGGACAGATACGCAGTATTTT
d_gene: TRBD2
v_gene: TRBV11-2
abundance: few
j_gene: TRBJ2-3

CDR3aa: CASSQETPGTSGLDTQYF
CDR3nt: TGTGCCAGCAGCCAAGAAACACCCGGGACTAGCGGGTTGGATACGCAGTATTTT
d_gene: TRBD2
v_gene: TRBV4-2
abundance: .
j_gene: TRBJ2-3

CDR3aa: CASSPFFSTGGAQYF
CDR3nt: TGTGCCAGCAGCCCCTTCTTTTCAACGGGAGGAGCCCAGTACTTC
d_gene: TRBD2
v_gene: TRBV27
abundance: few
j_gene: TRBJ2-5

CDR3aa: CASRIKQDTGELFF
CDR3nt: TGCGCCAGCAGAATAAAGCAGGACACCGGGGAGCTGTTTTTT
d_gene: .
v_gene: TRBV4-3
abundance: .
j_gene: TRBJ2-2

CDR3aa: CASSVGGRRETQYF
CDR3nt: TGTGCCAGCAGCGTCGGGGGCCGGCGAGAGACCCAGTACTTC
d_gene: .
v_gene: TRBV7-2
abundance: .
j_gene: TRBJ2-5

CDR3aa: CAISDGTTDTQYF
CDR3nt: TGTGCCATCAGTGATGGCACCACAGATACGCAGTATTTT
d_gene: .
v_gene: TRBV10-3
abundance: .
j_gene: TRBJ2-3

CDR3aa: CATSRDLAGLGEQFF
CDR3nt: TGTGCCACCAGCAGAGATCTCGCAGGGCTGGGTGAGCAGTTCTTC
d_gene: .
v_gene: TRBV15
abundance: .
j_gene: TRBJ2-1

CDR3aa: CASSFRRTTNNEQFF
CDR3nt: TGTGCCAGCAGCTTCCGACGGACTACCAACAATGAGCAGTTCTTC
d_gene: .
v_gene: TRBV7-3
abundance: .
j_gene: TRBJ2-1

CDR3aa: CASTTDANTEAFF
CDR3nt: TGTGCCAGCACCACCGACGCGAACACTGAAGCTTTCTTT
d_gene: .
v_gene: TRBV28
abundance: few
j_gene: TRBJ1-1

CDR3aa: CATSRDSRNWEKLFF
CDR3nt: TGTGCCACCAGCAGAGATTCGAGGAATTGGGAAAAACTGTTTTTT
d_gene: .
v_gene: TRBV15
abundance: .
j_gene: TRBJ1-4

CDR3aa: CATSAETTGTAVKETQYF
CDR3nt: TGTGCCACCAGTGCGGAAACCACCGGGACAGCAGTAAAAGAGACCCAGTACTTC
d_gene: TRBD1
v_gene: TRBV24-1
abundance: .
j_gene: TRBJ2-5

CDR3aa: CASRGTGEGQPQHF
CDR3nt: TGTGCCAGCAGGGGGACAGGGGAGGGTCAGCCCCAGCATTTT
d_gene: TRBD1
v_gene: TRBV6-1
abundance: .
j_gene: TRBJ1-5

CDR3aa: CSAPPGTSGGRNTQYF
CDR3nt: TGCAGTGCTCCACCTGGGACTAGCGGGGGGCGAAATACGCAGTATTTT
d_gene: TRBD2
v_gene: TRBV20-1
abundance: few
j_gene: TRBJ2-3

CDR3aa: CASSVGDRGNGYTF
CDR3nt: TGTGCCAGCAGCGTAGGGGACAGGGGTAATGGCTACACCTTC
d_gene: TRBD1
v_gene: TRBV9
abundance: .
j_gene: TRBJ1-2

CDR3aa: CASSLDLRTQYF
CDR3nt: TGTGCCAGCAGTTTAGACCTCAGGACCCAGTACTTC
d_gene: .
v_gene: TRBV12-3/TRBV12-4
abundance: few
j_gene: TRBJ2-5

CDR3aa: CASSLDRLAKNIQYF
CDR3nt: TGTGCCAGCAGCTTAGACAGGCTAGCCAAAAACATTCAGTACTTC
d_gene: .
v_gene: TRBV7-2
abundance: .
j_gene: TRBJ2-4